This T cell receptor (beta chain) is from a study of OX40 agonist ivuxolimab in advanced cancers. Overall study: The study enrolled dose-escalation patients with hepatocellular carcinoma, melanoma, renal cell or head and neck cancer. Study conclusions and caveats: CD8+ T cells (on average) carried more expanded clones than CD4+ T cells.

On this clone: Antigen specificity is unknown.

Germline V CDR1 and CDR2: MNHEY, SVGAGI. Trimming took 6 bases from V and 4 from J; bases not matched to a gene: 10. This CDR3 has 15 amino acids. The repertoire was sequenced with immunoSEQ multiplex PCR; TCRdb's copy has only in-frame clones and lacks some. The table records around 18,000 clones, roughly 72% of them present only once. The sequence came from an adult with an advanced solid tumor such as melanoma, head and neck, liver or kidney cancer. This chain uses TRBV6-5 with TRBJ1-2; 8 bases map to TRBD1. This sample comprised CD4+ or CD8+ T cells sorted from blood, obtained in a trial of the OX40 agonist ivuxolimab. The CDR3 loop is CASSLYQGAVYGYTF. CDR3 DNA sequence: TGTGCCAGCAGCCTTTATCAGGGGGCGGTCTATGGCTACACCTTC.